This passage covers 21 T cell receptor beta chains from one sample sequenced in a study of response to subunit inactivated influenza vaccine. TCRdb re-analysed the RT-PCR reads in MiXCR, keeping a single row per CDR3 protein. Of more than 600,000 distinct CDR3 sequences in the sample, less than 20% were seen once. The sequencing used PBMCs from blood, collected 4 to 6 days after vaccination. The receptors were sampled from a man in his forties or fifties who received an inactivated influenza vaccine.

This clonotype was seen only a few times. The gene calls are TRBV5-1 and TRBJ1-4, with D possibly being TRBD1 (6 bases). Germline V lookup: CDR1 SGHRS, CDR2 YFSETQ. V dropped 4 bases and J dropped 8 bases, with 21 bases sitting between them. CDR3 length: 16 amino acids. The CDR3 DNA sequence: TGCGCCAGCAGCCTCTGGAGTACAGGGCCGAACGAAAAACTGTTTTTT. Translated, it gives CASSLWSTGPNEKLFF. Full variable domain (remainder filled in from reference TRBV5-1 and TRBJ1-4): KAGVTQTPRYLIKTRGQQVTLSCSPISGHRSVSWYQQTPGQGLQFLFEYFSETQRNKGNFPGRFSGRQFSNSRSEMNVSTLELGDSALYLCASSLWSTGPNEKLFFGSGTQLSVL.

The table lists this clonotype with a count of one. The chain recombines TRBV6-2 or TRBV6-3 with TRBJ1-2, with D possibly being TRBD1 (6 bases). The V gene lost 6 bases and the J gene lost 0 bases, with 14 bases spanning the gap. Germline CDR1 MNHEY, CDR2 SVGEGT. CDR3 length: 15 residues. CDR3 nucleotides: TGTGCCAGCAGAGGACAGCTCTTAGCTAACTATGGCTACACCTTC. Its protein is CASRGQLLANYGYTF.

With regard to this clonotype: At one of its ends the junction is not consistent with the germline gene, which may arise from a read error. The chain links TRBV12-3 or TRBV12-4 to TRBJ2-5; tentatively, D is TRBD1 or TRBD2 (6 bases each). The CDR3 totals 16 residues. CDR3 sequence: CAGSFKGGPRQETQYF. The CDR3 nucleotides read TGTGCCGGCAGTTTTAAGGGGGGCCCCAGACAAGAGACCCAGTACTTC.

This clonotype was detected ten times or more. The J gene is TRBJ2-1, the V gene TRBV5-1; D may be TRBD1 or TRBD2 (5 bases each). V was shortened by 3 bases and J by 8 bases, with 15 bases between the two germline ends. Germline lookup yields CDR1 SGHRS and CDR2 YFSETQ. The length of the CDR3 is 14 residues. The CDR3, as DNA: TGCGCCAGCAGCTACGGGACGACGGGCGATGAGCAGTTCTTC. It specifies CASSYGTTGDEQFF.

CDR3 protein: CASRPSGGETQYF. DNA of the CDR3: TGTGCCAGCAGACCGTCCGGGGGAGAGACCCAGTACTTC. V usage is TRBV6-2 or TRBV6-3 and J usage is TRBJ2-5, with D possibly matching TRBD2 (6 bases). This CDR3 region has 13 residues. CDR1 and CDR2 (germline): MNHEY, SVGEGT. Trimming took 6 bases from V and 4 from J, leaving 12 bases between them.

The CDR3 sequence: CASSQDRWYGYTF. The CDR3 nucleotides are TGCGCCAGCAGCCAAGATCGGTGGTATGGCTACACCTTC. V and J are TRBV4-1 and TRBJ1-2, with unresolved D. The V end lost 0 bases, the J end lost 5 bases, and 7 bases lay between the germline ends. Germline V gene sequence: CDR1 MGHRA, CDR2 YSYEKL. This CDR3 is 13 amino acids long.

The table lists this clonotype with many counts. The chain employs TRBV10-3 and TRBJ1-5; D is unresolved. Germline loops: CDR1 ENHRY, CDR2 SYGVKD. Trimming removed 0 bases at V and 7 bases at J, with 7 bases between. This CDR3 is 13 amino acids long. CDR3 nucleotides: TGTGCCATCAGTGAGTCCGTGACCCAGCCCCAGCATTTT. Residues: CAISESVTQPQHF.

This clonotype was seen ten or more times. The chain has TRBV7-9 and TRBJ2-7; D may match TRBD1 or TRBD2 (7 bases each). The V gene lost 5 bases and the J gene lost 3 bases, with 14 bases spanning the gap. Per germline, CDR1 SEHNR and CDR2 FQNEAQ (reference sequence). The CDR3 contains 14 residues. CDR3 sequence (DNA): TGTGCCAGCAGCACCAGCGGGACAGTCTACGAGCAGTACTTC. Translation gives CASSTSGTVYEQYF.

The table lists this clonotype with a few counts. This chain links TRBV6-1 with TRBJ2-2; tentative D call: TRBD2 (6 bases). The length of the CDR3 is 17 residues. Germline V gene lookup returns CDR1 MNHNS and CDR2 SASEGT. V lost 7 bases and J lost 2, with 20 bases in between. CDR3 bases: TGTGCCAGCAACCCACCCGCGGGGTTTCTAAACACCGGGGAGCTGTTTTTT. Residues: CASNPPAGFLNTGELFF.

The V call is TRBV27, the J call TRBJ2-2; 11 bases align to TRBD2. The V gene end was trimmed by 6 bases and the J gene end by 4 bases; junction bases not matched to a gene: 7. Looked up from germline, CDR1 is MNHEY and CDR2 is SMNVEV (reference sequence). This CDR3 is 16 amino acids long. The CDR3 protein is CASSQLAGGTTGELFF. The CDR3 DNA reads as TGTGCCAGCAGCCAATTAGCGGGAGGGACCACCGGGGAGCTGTTTTTT.

The table lists this clonotype with a few counts. This chain links TRBV6-1 with TRBJ2-3; possibly TRBD2 for D (7 bases). The CDR3 length is 17 residues. V was shortened by 6 bases and J by 2 bases, with 21 bases between the two germline ends. The germline CDR1 and CDR2 sequences are MNHNS and SASEGT. CDR3 sequence reads: CASSPVSGGLITDTQYF. The CDR3 DNA reads TGTGCCAGCAGCCCCGTGTCCGGGGGGCTAATCACAGATACGCAGTATTTT.

The chain links TRBV9 to TRBJ2-7; TRBD2 matches 9 bases. V lost 0 bases and J lost 3; bases outside the gene matches: 4. This CDR3 is built from 15 residues. Germline CDR1 and CDR2: SGDLS and YYNGEE. CDR3 residues: CASSVDISGGYEQYF. In nucleotides, the CDR3 is TGTGCCAGCAGCGTAGATATTAGCGGGGGCTACGAGCAGTACTTC. Variable domain in full (rest from reference TRBV9 and TRBJ2-7): DSGVTQTPKHLITATGQRVTLRCSPRSGDLSVYWYQQSLDQGLQFLIQYYNGEERAKGNILERFSAQQFPDLHSELNLSSLELGDSALYFCASSVDISGGYEQYFGPGTRLTVT.

This clonotype has only a few counts. CDR3 sequence: CASSFRGSMLDTQYF. CDR3 in DNA: TGCGCCAGCAGCTTCCGCGGGAGTATGTTAGATACGCAGTATTTT. This chain joins TRBV5-1 and TRBJ2-3; 7 nucleotides align to TRBD2. The germline CDR1 and CDR2 sequences are SGHRS and YFSETQ. There are 15 residues in the CDR3. Trimming at V came to 2 bases and at J to 5 bases, leaving 8 bases not matched to a gene.

The sample holds a few counts of this clonotype. The rearrangement links TRBV6-2 or TRBV6-3 to TRBJ2-1, with D possibly being TRBD2 (6 bases). CDR3 length: 17 residues. The V gene's germline CDR1 is MNHEY and CDR2 SVGEGT. Trimming pared 2 bases from V and 1 base from J, leaving 15 bases between. DNA for the CDR3: TGTGCCAGCAGTTACCCCCATATGGCGGGGTCCTACAATGAGCAGTTCTTC. It specifies CASSYPHMAGSYNEQFF.

This clonotype occurred a few times. The chain joins TRBV12-3 or TRBV12-4 to TRBJ1-2, with no clear D. The CDR3 runs to 13 residues. V was trimmed by 7 bases and J by 6 bases, leaving 15 bases between them. CDR3 sequence: CASKIDGAHGYTF. The CDR3 DNA follows: TGTGCCAGCAAGATAGACGGTGCTCATGGCTACACCTTC.

This clonotype was counted a few times. This rearrangement joins TRBV2 to TRBJ2-1; TRBD2 might be the D (5 bases). The CDR3 has 13 amino acids. V lost 4 bases and J 8 bases, leaving 12 bases between the germline ends. Germline loops: CDR1 SNHLY, CDR2 FYNNEI. In DNA, the CDR3 is TGTGCCAGCAGTGTGAGTTGGGGAGATGAGCAGTTCTTC. Its translation: CASSVSWGDEQFF.

This chain links TRBV12-3 or TRBV12-4 with TRBJ1-4; maybe TRBD1 (6 bases). The CDR3 has 14 amino acids. Trimming stripped 8 bases from V and 2 bases from J, with 12 bases between. CDR3 residues: CASRWGATNEKLFF. The DNA for the CDR3 is TGTGCCAGCCGATGGGGGGCGACTAATGAAAAACTGTTTTTT.

The chain links TRBV2 to TRBJ2-3; D call uncertain. Trimming removed 0 bases from V and 5 bases from J, with 12 bases in between. This CDR3 has 15 amino acids. Germline V gene sequence: CDR1 SNHLY, CDR2 FYNNEI. The CDR3 spells CASSEARRNQDTQYF. CDR3 coding DNA: TGTGCCAGCAGTGAAGCAAGACGGAACCAAGATACGCAGTATTTT.

The chain joins TRBV15 to TRBJ2-7; perhaps TRBD2 as D (5 bases). Germline V CDR1 and CDR2: LNHNV, YYDKDF (reference sequence). CDR3 size: 15 residues. V lost 0 bases and J 2 bases, leaving 11 bases between the germline ends. The CDR3 spells CATSRESSVTYEQYF. The CDR3 nucleotides read TGTGCCACCAGCAGAGAGAGTAGCGTGACCTACGAGCAGTACTTC.

The sample holds a few counts of this clonotype. The chain joins TRBV20-1 to TRBJ2-5; 13 bases match TRBD2. Germline V CDR1 and CDR2: DFQATT, SNEGSKA (reference sequence). Unmatched junction bases numbered 11, after V lost 2 bases and J lost 5 bases. This CDR3 has 17 residues. In DNA form, the CDR3 reads TGCAGTGCTAGATCTCTCCGGACTAGCGGGAGAGGGGAGACCCAGTACTTC. This encodes CSARSLRTSGRGETQYF.

The chain couples TRBV3-1 to TRBJ2-7; D unresolved. The germline V gene encodes CDR1 LGHDT and CDR2 YNNKEL (reference sequence). The CDR3 contains 13 residues. V dropped 4 bases and J dropped 6 bases, with 13 bases sitting between them. CDR3 in DNA: TGTGCCAGCAGCCCCTCCCGCGGCATCGAGCAGTACTTC. This codes for CASSPSRGIEQYF.